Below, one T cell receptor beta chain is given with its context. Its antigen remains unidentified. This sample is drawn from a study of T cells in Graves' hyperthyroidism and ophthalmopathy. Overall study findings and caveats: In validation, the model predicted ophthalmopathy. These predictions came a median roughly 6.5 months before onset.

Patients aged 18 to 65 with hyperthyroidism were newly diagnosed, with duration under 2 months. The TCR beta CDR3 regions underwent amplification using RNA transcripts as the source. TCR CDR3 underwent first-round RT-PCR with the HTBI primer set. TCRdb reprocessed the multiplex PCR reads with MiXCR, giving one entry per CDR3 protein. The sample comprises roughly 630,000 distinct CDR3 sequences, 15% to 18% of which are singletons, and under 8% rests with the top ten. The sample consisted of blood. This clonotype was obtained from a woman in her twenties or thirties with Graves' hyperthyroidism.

In DNA form, the CDR3 reads TGCAGTGCGAGGGACATTGATTCACCCCTCCACTTT. It translates to CSARDIDSPLHF. The V and J genes are TRBV20-1 and TRBJ1-6; tentative D call: TRBD1 (6 bases). Trimming removed 6 bases at V and 8 bases at J, with 11 bases between. Germline V gene lookup returns CDR1 DFQATT and CDR2 SNEGSKA (reference sequence). This CDR3 is 12 amino acids long.